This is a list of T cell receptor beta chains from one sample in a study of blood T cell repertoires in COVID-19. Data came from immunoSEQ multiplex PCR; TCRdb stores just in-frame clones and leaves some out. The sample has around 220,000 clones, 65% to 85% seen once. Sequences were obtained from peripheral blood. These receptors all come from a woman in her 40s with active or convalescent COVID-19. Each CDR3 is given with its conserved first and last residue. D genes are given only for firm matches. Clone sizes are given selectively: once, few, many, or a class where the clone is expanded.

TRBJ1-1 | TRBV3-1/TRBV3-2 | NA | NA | TGTGCCAGCAGCCAGACAGAGAACACTGAAGCTTTCTTT | CASSQTENTEAFF
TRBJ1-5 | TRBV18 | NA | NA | TGTGCCAGCTCACCAACGGGGGAAGGTTATAATCAGCCCCAGCATTTT | CASSPTGEGYNQPQHF
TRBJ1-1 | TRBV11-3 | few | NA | TGTGCCAGCAGCCGCGGAACTAACACTGAAGCTTTCTTT | CASSRGTNTEAFF
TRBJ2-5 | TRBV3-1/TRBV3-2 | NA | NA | TGTGCCAGCAGCCAAGTTACTGGGACCCAGTACTTC | CASSQVTGTQYF
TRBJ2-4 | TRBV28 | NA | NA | TGTGCCAGCAGTTTGAGGGTGGGTGGAAGCATTCAGTACTTC | CASSLRVGGSIQYF
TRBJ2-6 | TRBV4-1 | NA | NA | TGCGCCAGCAGCCAAGAGCGGGGAACTGGGGCCAACGTCCTGACTTTC | CASSQERGTGANVLTF
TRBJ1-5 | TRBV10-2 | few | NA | TGCGCCAGCAGTGAGTGGGGAGAGCGACAGCCCCAGCATTTT | CASSEWGERQPQHF
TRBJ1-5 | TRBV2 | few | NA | TGTGCCAGCAGCGTTGACAGGACCGATCAGCCCCAGCATTTT | CASSVDRTDQPQHF
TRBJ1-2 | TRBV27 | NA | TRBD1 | TGTGCCAGCAGTCTTACGACAGGGAACTATGGCTACACCTTC | CASSLTTGNYGYTF
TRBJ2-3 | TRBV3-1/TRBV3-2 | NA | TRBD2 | TGTGCCAGCAGCCTTAATAGCGGGGGGACGGATACGCAGTATTTT | CASSLNSGGTDTQYF
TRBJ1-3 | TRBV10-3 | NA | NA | TGTGCCATCACAATGTATAGTCGGACAGCCTCTGGAAACACCATATATTTT | CAITMYSRTASGNTIYF
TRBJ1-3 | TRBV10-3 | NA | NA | TGTGCCATCTCGGTCCCAGGGCTCTCTGGAAACACCATATATTTT | CAISVPGLSGNTIYF
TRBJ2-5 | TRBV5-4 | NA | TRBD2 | TGTGCCAGCAGCCAATTGGGGGGGTATTCCTTCACAATCGAGACCCAGTACTTC | CASSQLGGYSFTIETQYF
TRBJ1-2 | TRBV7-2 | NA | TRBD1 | TGTGCCAGCAGCCCCCCCCTCGGACAGGGACCTGGCTACACCTTC | CASSPPLGQGPGYTF
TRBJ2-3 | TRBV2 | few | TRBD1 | TGTGCCAGCAGTCAGGACAGGTCCTCAGATACGCAGTATTTT | CASSQDRSSDTQYF
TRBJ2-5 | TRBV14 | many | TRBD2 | TGTGCCAGCAGCCAGGCGCTCGTCCCCGGGGGGATAGAGACCCAGTACTTC | CASSQALVPGGIETQYF